These T cell receptor beta chains were read from a single sample in a study of CD8+CD57+ T cells in acquired aplastic anemia. TCRdb analysed the reads with MiXCR anew, one entry per CDR3 protein. The sample records over 100,000 distinct CDR3 sequences, around 41% being singletons. The source material was sorted CD4+, CD8+, or CD8+CD57+ T cells (not recorded which) from PBMCs. These receptors were taken from a human donor in good health, serving as a control. Both conserved end residues are part of each CDR3. Each record gives: D gene, V gene, clone size, J gene, CDR3 protein, CDR3 DNA. A D gene is named only where the DNA matches it firmly. Size is omitted from some rows. Given values are once, few, many or a class for expanded clones.

D: TRBD2
V: TRBV19
size: few
J: TRBJ2-1
CDR3: CASSTRQGASGGTYNEQFF
DNA: TGTGCCAGTAGTACCCGACAGGGAGCTAGCGGGGGTACCTACAATGAGCAGTTCTTC

D: -
V: TRBV29-1
size: once
J: TRBJ2-7
CDR3: CSLDWGFYEQYF
DNA: TGCAGCTTGGACTGGGGATTCTACGAGCAGTACTTC

D: -
V: TRBV10-1
size: -
J: TRBJ1-1
CDR3: CASGDTSEAFF
DNA: TGCGCCAGCGGTGACACGTCTGAAGCTTTCTTT

D: -
V: TRBV25-1
size: once
J: TRBJ2-3
CDR3: CASSFLGPIGTDTQYF
DNA: TGTGCCAGCAGTTTTCTGGGGCCGATAGGCACAGATACGCAGTATTTT

D: -
V: TRBV10-1
size: -
J: TRBJ2-5
CDR3: CASSGHEKTETQYF
DNA: TGCGCCAGCAGCGGGCATGAAAAGACAGAGACCCAGTACTTC

D: -
V: TRBV19
size: once
J: TRBJ1-2
CDR3: CASSFSTDTQYGYTF
DNA: TGTGCCAGTAGTTTTTCCACAGATACGCAGTATGGCTACACCTTC

D: -
V: TRBV19
size: -
J: TRBJ1-3
CDR3: CASSPRTGRNTIYF
DNA: TGTGCCAGTAGTCCGAGGACCGGACGGAACACCATATATTTT

D: -
V: TRBV30
size: many
J: TRBJ1-5
CDR3: CAWSVGGLLQHF
DNA: TGTGCCTGGAGTGTCGGGGGTTTACTCCAGCATTTT

D: -
V: TRBV12-5
size: -
J: TRBJ1-2
CDR3: CASGPTTDRNYGYTF
DNA: TGTGCTAGTGGTCCGACAACCGACAGAAACTATGGCTACACCTTC

D: TRBD2
V: TRBV20-1
size: -
J: TRBJ2-1
CDR3: CSARVRGRTYNEQFF
DNA: TGCAGTGCTAGAGTGCGCGGGAGGACTTACAATGAGCAGTTCTTC

D: -
V: TRBV6-5
size: many
J: TRBJ1-1
CDR3: CASGSGRVTFF
DNA: TGTGCCAGCGGTTCCGGCAGGGTAACTTTCTTT

D: -
V: TRBV19
size: -
J: TRBJ2-3
CDR3: CASSPREKGVDTQYF
DNA: TGTGCCAGTAGCCCACGGGAGAAAGGGGTCGATACGCAGTATTTT

D: TRBD1
V: TRBV19
size: -
J: TRBJ2-3
CDR3: CASSIGQGSTDTQYF
DNA: TGTGCCAGTAGTATTGGACAGGGCAGCACAGATACGCAGTATTTT

D: -
V: TRBV19
size: -
J: TRBJ1-1
CDR3: CASSPSGGEAFF
DNA: TGTGCCAGTAGTCCGTCCGGAGGGGAAGCTTTCTTT

D: -
V: TRBV19
size: many
J: TRBJ1-3
CDR3: CASSMEGVSGNTIYF
DNA: TGTGCCAGTAGTATGGAGGGGGTTTCTGGAAACACCATATATTTT

D: -
V: TRBV7-2
size: -
J: TRBJ1-5
CDR3: CASSFESNQPQHF
DNA: TGTGCCAGCAGCTTTGAGAGTAATCAGCCCCAGCATTTT

D: -
V: TRBV11-2
size: many
J: TRBJ2-7
CDR3: CASSFSKKLAGEQYF
DNA: TGTGCCAGCAGCTTCTCGAAAAAACTAGCTGGTGAGCAGTACTTC

D: TRBD1
V: TRBV19
size: many
J: TRBJ2-2
CDR3: CASRTAPGQGRTGELFF
DNA: TGTGCCAGTCGAACCGCGCCGGGACAGGGTAGAACCGGGGAGCTGTTTTTT

D: -
V: TRBV19
size: few
J: TRBJ1-1
CDR3: CASSIGEVNTEAFF
DNA: TGTGCCAGTAGTATTGGTGAGGTGAACACTGAAGCTTTCTTT

D: TRBD1
V: TRBV19
size: few
J: TRBJ1-5
CDR3: CASSFTGVQQPQHF
DNA: TGTGCCAGTAGCTTTACAGGGGTCCAGCAGCCCCAGCATTTT

D: TRBD1
V: TRBV24-1
size: -
J: TRBJ2-7
CDR3: CATSDSSLSSGTGINYEQYF
DNA: TGTGCCACCAGTGATTCCTCCTTATCCTCCGGGACAGGGATCAACTACGAGCAGTACTTC

D: TRBD1
V: TRBV20-1
size: -
J: TRBJ2-7
CDR3: CSAKRSGQGGYEQYF
DNA: TGCAGTGCCAAAAGGTCGGGACAGGGGGGGTACGAGCAGTACTTC

D: -
V: TRBV30
size: -
J: TRBJ1-5
CDR3: CAWSAGGDQPQHF
DNA: TGTGCCTGGAGTGCGGGGGGCGATCAGCCCCAGCATTTT

D: -
V: TRBV2
size: few
J: TRBJ2-1
CDR3: CASSPKPSSYNEQFF
DNA: TGTGCCAGCAGTCCCAAACCCAGCTCCTACAATGAGCAGTTCTTC

D: -
V: TRBV19
size: many
J: TRBJ1-6
CDR3: CASSNRQESLNSPLHF
DNA: TGTGCCAGTAGTAACCGACAGGAATCTTTGAATTCACCCCTCCACTTT

D: TRBD2
V: TRBV2
size: -
J: TRBJ2-3
CDR3: CAIGLAGGSDTQYF
DNA: TGTGCCATTGGACTAGCGGGAGGGTCAGATACGCAGTATTTT

D: TRBD2
V: TRBV2
size: -
J: TRBJ2-7
CDR3: CASSPDGRYEQYF
DNA: TGTGCCAGCAGCCCGGACGGGAGGTACGAGCAGTACTTC

D: -
V: TRBV10-1
size: -
J: TRBJ2-3
CDR3: CASRGTGTQYF
DNA: TGCGCCAGCAGAGGAACAGGTACGCAGTATTTT

D: -
V: TRBV5-1
size: many
J: TRBJ1-1
CDR3: CASSLSKTGFTEAFF
DNA: TGCGCCAGCAGCTTGTCAAAAACGGGGTTCACTGAAGCTTTCTTT

D: -
V: TRBV20-1
size: many
J: TRBJ2-1
CDR3: CSARDSLGGSRDEQFF
DNA: TGCAGTGCTAGAGATTCCCTCGGGGGCTCCAGGGATGAGCAGTTCTTC

D: -
V: TRBV30
size: few
J: TRBJ2-7
CDR3: CAWSALTAASYEQYF
DNA: TGTGCCTGGAGTGCCCTGACGGCCGCTTCCTACGAGCAGTACTTC

D: -
V: TRBV14
size: many
J: TRBJ1-6
CDR3: CASSYSPPLHF
DNA: TGTGCCAGCAGCTATTCGCCACCCCTCCACTTT

D: -
V: TRBV24-1
size: -
J: TRBJ1-2
CDR3: CATSDPTGGYTF
DNA: TGTGCCACCAGTGATCCAACAGGGGGCTACACCTTC

D: TRBD2
V: TRBV9
size: many
J: TRBJ2-2
CDR3: CASSVTSGARTGELFF
DNA: TGTGCCAGCAGTGTGACTAGCGGGGCGAGGACCGGGGAGCTGTTTTTT

D: TRBD1
V: TRBV4-1
size: many
J: TRBJ1-5
CDR3: CASSRGQDYQPQHF
DNA: TGCGCCAGCAGCCGCGGACAGGACTATCAGCCCCAGCATTTT